Shown below are 26 T cell receptor beta chains from a single sample sequenced in a study of cytomegalovirus exposure and HLA in healthy donors. Primers: 60 Vbeta forward and 13 Jbeta reverse. Profiled with immunoSEQ multiplex PCR; TCRdb holds only in-frame clones, not every one. This sample has approximately 170,000 clones; more than 80% occur once, and the top ten carry less than 2.5%. The source material was PBMCs. These receptors all come from a male donor in good health and CMV-seronegative.

This clone showed up just once. This rearrangement joins TRBV5-4 to TRBJ2-5; a weak D match, TRBD1 (7 bases). Between the trimmed V and J ends, which lost 4 bases and 1 base, there was a span of 14 bases. The length of the CDR3 is 15 residues. Germline V CDR1 and CDR2: SGHNT, YYREEE (reference sequence). CDR3: CASSLQGGSQETQYF. The DNA of the CDR3 is TGTGCCAGCAGCCTCCAGGGGGGCTCCCAAGAGACCCAGTACTTC.

The rearrangement joins TRBV6-5 to TRBJ2-2; 7 bases fit TRBD2. Germline CDR1 MNHEY, CDR2 SVGAGI. The CDR3 spans 13 residues. The ends lost 6 bases at V and 7 bases at J; junction bases unmatched: 5. The DNA of the CDR3 is TGTGCCAGCAGGAGGGGAGGGAACGGGGAGCTGTTTTTT. As protein: CASRRGGNGELFF.

This chain connects TRBV4-3 to TRBJ2-1; D not resolved. Trimming removed 1 base at V and 3 bases at J, with 7 bases between. The germline gives CDR1 LGHNA, CDR2 YSLEER. This CDR3 is built from 14 residues. The CDR3 loop is CASSQVTGYNEQFF. For the CDR3, the DNA is TGCGCCAGCAGCCAAGTTACGGGCTACAATGAGCAGTTCTTC.

J is TRBJ2-7 and V is TRBV6-6, with 9 bases matching TRBD1. Germline loops: CDR1 MNHNY, CDR2 SVGAGI (reference sequence). J lost 2 bases, V lost 3 bases, and 8 bases had no gene match. This CDR3 comprises 16 residues. CDR3 nucleotide sequence: TGTGCCAGCAGTTATTCCGGGACAGGGACACCCTACGAGCAGTACTTC. It translates to CASSYSGTGTPYEQYF.

The chain is built from TRBV5-4 and TRBJ2-2; 7 bases are a match to TRBD2. Germline V gives CDR1 SGHNT, CDR2 YYREEE (reference sequence). The CDR3 extends over 16 amino acids. V gave up 4 bases and J gave up 6 bases; unmatched junction bases: 12. The CDR3 nucleotides are TGTGCCAGCAGCCCCCTGGCGGGAGTGGTCTCCGGGGAGCTGTTTTTT. As protein: CASSPLAGVVSGELFF.

The chain recombines TRBV28 with TRBJ2-1; 12 positions match TRBD2. With 5 bases clipped from V and 5 bases from J, the junction kept 13 bases outside the gene matches. Looked up from germline, CDR1 is MDHEN and CDR2 is SYDVKM. This CDR3 is built from 18 residues. Here the CDR3 reads CASSDLSKLAGGHNEQFF. The CDR3, as DNA: TGTGCCAGCAGTGACCTCTCAAAACTAGCGGGAGGCCACAATGAGCAGTTCTTC. The whole variable domain, filled in from reference TRBV28 and TRBJ2-1, reads DVKVTQSSRYLVKRTGEKVFLECVQDMDHENMFWYRQDPGLGLRLIYFSYDVKMKEKGDIPEGYSVSREKKERFSLILESASTNQTSMYLCASSDLSKLAGGHNEQFFGPGTRLTVL.

V gene TRBV11-2 combines with J gene TRBJ1-1; possible D gene TRBD1, 6 bases. Trimming removed 10 bases at V and 1 base at J, with 19 bases between. Germline CDR1 reads SGHAT; CDR2 reads FQNNGV. This CDR3 has 15 amino acids. The CDR3 spells CATEEGGAGNTEAFF. The CDR3 nucleotides read TGTGCCACCGAAGAGGGGGGGGCCGGGAACACTGAAGCTTTCTTT. The variable domain in full, completed from reference TRBV11-2 and TRBJ1-1, reads EAGVAQSPRYKIIEKRQSVAFWCNPISGHATLYWYQQILGQGPKLLIQFQNNGVVDDSQLPKDRFSAERLKGVDSTLKIQPAKLEDSAVYLCATEEGGAGNTEAFFGQGTRLTVV.

This clone occurred a few times. The rearrangement joins TRBV6-6 to TRBJ1-6; D is perhaps TRBD1 (5 bases). Germline V gene sequence: CDR1 MNHNY, CDR2 SVGAGI (reference sequence). Trimming removed 6 bases at V and 6 bases at J, with 12 bases between. This CDR3 is 14 amino acids long. The CDR3 loop is CASSFGAFNSPLHF. The CDR3 DNA follows: TGTGCCAGCAGCTTTGGGGCTTTTAATTCACCCCTCCACTTT.

V and J are TRBV30 and TRBJ2-7, with 8 nucleotides matching TRBD1. Germline V gene lookup returns CDR1 GTSNPN and CDR2 SVGIG (reference sequence). The V gene end was trimmed by 4 bases and the J gene end by 3 bases; junction bases not matched to a gene: 2. This CDR3 spans 12 amino acids. The DNA of the CDR3 is TGTGCCTGGAAGACAGGGGTCTACGAGCAGTACTTC. Translating it yields CAWKTGVYEQYF.

This sequence joins TRBV7-9 and TRBJ1-2, with 11 positions matching TRBD1. The CDR3 totals 15 residues. Germline V gene data show CDR1 as SEHNR and CDR2 as FQNEAQ (reference sequence). Trimming at V came to 5 bases and at J to 4 bases, leaving 6 bases not matched to a gene. Written as DNA, the CDR3 is TGTGCCAGCAGCCTTCCGGGACAGGGGGTCTATGGCTACACCTTC. Translation: CASSLPGQGVYGYTF.

This clone was seen once. CDR3 nucleotides: TGTGCCAGCAGCTTAGGCCGGGGAGGGGAGCAGTTCTTC. Its translation is CASSLGRGGEQFF. V is TRBV13 and J is TRBJ2-1, with 7 nucleotides matching TRBD2. CDR1 and CDR2 from the germline V gene are PRHDT and FYEKMQ (reference sequence). The CDR3 totals 13 residues. Trimming cost V 0 bases and J 10 bases; bases outside gene matches: 3.

The rearrangement uses TRBV15 and TRBJ1-1, with TRBD1 identical over 8 bases. CDR1 is LNHNV and CDR2 is YYDKDF in the germline V gene (reference sequence). Trimming took 4 bases from V and 0 from J; bases not matched to a gene: 7. The length of the CDR3 is 16 residues. The DNA for the CDR3 is TGTGCCACCAGCACCGGCAGGGGGCCCATGAACACTGAAGCTTTCTTT. It translates to CATSTGRGPMNTEAFF.

This clone showed up just once. The rearrangement links TRBV9 to TRBJ2-7, with 7 bases aligning to TRBD1. V lost 0 bases, J lost 2 bases, and 8 bases stayed unmatched. This CDR3 comprises 16 residues. Germline CDR1 is SGDLS and CDR2 is YYNGEE. This chain's CDR3 is CASSVGIGQGAYEQYF. CDR3 sequence (DNA): TGTGCCAGCAGCGTAGGTATAGGGCAGGGGGCCTACGAGCAGTACTTC.

This sequence joins TRBV7-2 and TRBJ2-5, with a weak D call TRBD1 (6 bases). V shed 0 bases and J shed 2 bases, with 10 bases lying between them. Germline V gene sequence: CDR1 SGHTA, CDR2 FQGNSA. CDR3 length equals 15 residues. CDR3 residues: CASSLAADRQETQYF. CDR3 nucleotides: TGTGCCAGCAGCTTAGCGGCGGACAGACAAGAGACCCAGTACTTC.

The rearrangement links TRBV6-5 to TRBJ1-1, with unresolved D. The CDR3 covers 13 residues. V lost 6 bases and J 9 bases, leaving 17 bases between the germline ends. CDR1 is MNHEY, CDR2 SVGAGI, per germline. The CDR3 DNA reads TGTGCCAGCAGAGAGGAGACGGCGGGGAAAGCTTTCTTT. This encodes CASREETAGKAFF.

This clone was counted a few times. The same CDR3 arises from other DNA sequences in this sample as well. V gene TRBV7-9 combines with J gene TRBJ2-2; D possibly corresponds to TRBD1 (6 bases). Trimming took 4 bases from V and 0 from J, leaving 9 bases between them. The germline V gene has CDR1 SEHNR and CDR2 FQNEAQ (reference sequence). CDR3 length equals 15 residues. The CDR3 here is CASSSTGPNTGELFF. The CDR3 DNA reads as TGTGCCAGCAGCTCGACAGGCCCGAACACCGGGGAGCTGTTTTTT.

The chain is built from TRBV7-3 and TRBJ2-1, with a tentative D call TRBD2 (6 bases). Deletions cut 4 bases from V and 7 bases from J, with 20 bases between. Germline-derived CDR1 and CDR2 are SGHTA and FQGTGA. The CDR3 covers 16 residues. The CDR3 DNA reads TGTGCCAGCAGCTCCCCAAGCGACCCTCGGGGGAATGAGCAGTTCTTC. This translates into CASSSPSDPRGNEQFF.

This chain joins TRBV19 and TRBJ2-3, with TRBD2 matching over 8 bases. The CDR3 covers 16 residues. The germline gives CDR1 LNHDA, CDR2 SQIVND (reference sequence). The V segment lost 7 bases and the J segment 2 bases; nucleotides outside the gene matches: 11. The CDR3 DNA reads as TGTGCCAGTACCTCAACTTCCGGGGGGGCCACAGATACGCAGTATTTT. It specifies CASTSTSGGATDTQYF.

This clone came up a few times. The V and J genes are TRBV7-9 and TRBJ2-3; D is perhaps TRBD2 (6 bases). V was shortened by 4 bases and J by 11 bases, with 10 bases between the two germline ends. Germline-derived CDR1 and CDR2 are SEHNR and FQNEAQ (reference sequence). This CDR3 comprises 11 residues. CDR3 nucleotides: TGTGCCAGCAGCTCGGGAGAGCAGCAGTATTTT. As protein: CASSSGEQQYF.

The chain recombines TRBV5-4 with TRBJ1-4, with 10 bases identical to TRBD1. This CDR3 comprises 15 residues. Germline V gene lookup returns CDR1 SGHNT and CDR2 YYREEE (reference sequence). With V trimmed by 4 bases and J by 5 bases, 5 bases remained unmatched. Written as DNA, the CDR3 is TGTGCCAGCAGCACCAGACAGGGGGCCAATGAAAAACTGTTTTTT. This gives the protein CASSTRQGANEKLFF.

V is TRBV5-4 and J is TRBJ1-1; D possibly corresponds to TRBD1 (6 bases). Germline V gives CDR1 SGHNT, CDR2 YYREEE (reference sequence). This CDR3 contains 15 residues. Trimming took off 0 bases at V and 3 bases at J, with 12 bases between the two ends. Written as DNA, the CDR3 is TGTGCCAGCAGCTTGGTTGGGGGCGCTGACACTGAAGCTTTCTTT. Its translation: CASSLVGGADTEAFF.

Here the CDR3 DNA reads TGTGCCTGGAGTATATCGCGGGGATGGGCGGGTACCTACAATGAGCAGTTCTTC. This sequence encodes CAWSISRGWAGTYNEQFF. V is TRBV30 and J is TRBJ2-1, with D perhaps matching TRBD2 (6 bases). With 2 bases removed from V and 2 bases from J, the gap between germline ends came to 22 bases. Germline lookup yields CDR1 GTSNPN and CDR2 SVGIG (reference sequence). The length of the CDR3 is 18 residues.

V usage is TRBV13 and J usage is TRBJ2-7; 12 bases map to TRBD2. The junction had 10 bases not matched to a gene; V was cut back by 5 bases and J by 2 bases. Germline CDR1 PRHDT, CDR2 FYEKMQ (reference sequence). The CDR3 sequence is 17 residues long. The CDR3 DNA sequence: TGTGCCAGCAGCCTGACTAGCGGGAGCACCTTCCCCTACGAGCAGTACTTC. It is translated as CASSLTSGSTFPYEQYF.

The rearrangement links TRBV7-8 to TRBJ2-2; TRBD2 matches at 12 bases. The CDR3 is 16 residues long. In germline, CDR1 is SGHVS, CDR2 FQNEAQ. The V segment lost 5 bases and the J segment 7 bases; nucleotides outside the gene matches: 8. The CDR3 DNA reads TGTGCCAGCAGCCCCCTAGCGGGAGGGCCCCTCGGGGAGCTGTTTTTT. It encodes CASSPLAGGPLGELFF.

The chain couples TRBV2 to TRBJ1-4; D unresolved. This CDR3 has 15 amino acids. CDR1 is SNHLY and CDR2 is FYNNEI in the germline V gene. V lost 2 bases and J 8 bases, leaving 15 bases between the germline ends. The DNA of the CDR3 is TGTGCCAGCAGTGAAAGTCCTGCCAGCGGGGAAAAACTGTTTTTT. This codes for CASSESPASGEKLFF.

The rearrangement uses TRBV5-1 and TRBJ2-5, with D possibly TRBD1 on 6 matching bases. The CDR3 consists of 13 residues. CDR1 SGHRS and CDR2 YFSETQ come from the germline V gene. Trimming removed 4 bases at V and 1 base at J, with 8 bases between. The CDR3: CASSIQGQETQYF. The CDR3, as DNA: TGCGCCAGCAGCATACAGGGCCAAGAGACCCAGTACTTC.